The 24 T cell receptor beta chains presented below share a single source sample, sequenced in a study of blood T cell repertoires in COVID-19 (dated by TCRdb to 2018 to 2021). The library was made by the immunoSEQ multiplex PCR assay. TCRdb retrieved this table from immuneACCESS and kept in-frame rearrangements only. Not all clones are present; in checked studies, unresolved V genes account for under half, and no reason is known for the remainder. The table for this sample lists approximately 220,000 clones; less than 90% of them were counted only once. The ten largest clones take up 5.1% of the sample. The sequenced material came from peripheral blood. These receptors originate from a woman in her sixties who had recovered from COVID-19.

The chain links TRBV7-2 to TRBJ2-2; 7 bases agree with TRBD1. Germline lookup yields CDR1 SGHTA and CDR2 FQGNSA. This CDR3 region has 16 residues. Trimming at V came to 1 base and at J to 2 bases, leaving 4 bases not matched to a gene. CDR3 nucleotides: TGTGCCAGCAGCTTAGAGGCAGGGGGAAACACCGGGGAGCTGTTTTTT. It specifies CASSLEAGGNTGELFF. The full variable domain, rest sourced from reference TRBV7-2 and TRBJ2-2, is GAGVSQSPSNKVTEKGKDVELRCDPISGHTALYWYRQSLGQGLEFLIYFQGNSAPDKSGLPSDRFSAERTGGSVSTLTIQRTQQEDSAVYLCASSLEAGGNTGELFFGEGSRLTVL.

The chain joins TRBV5-1 to TRBJ1-4; TRBD1 is a possible D gene (6 bases). Trimming removed 1 base from V and 2 bases from J, with 6 bases in between. Per germline, CDR1 SGHRS and CDR2 YFSETQ. The CDR3 spans 14 residues. CDR3 nucleotides: TGCGCCAGCAGCTTGACAGGGACTAATGAAAAACTGTTTTTT. This sequence encodes CASSLTGTNEKLFF.

Written as DNA, the CDR3 is TGTGCCAGCAGCCCGGCGGGACAGGGGCGGGAGCAGTACTTC. Amino acid sequence: CASSPAGQGREQYF. This rearrangement joins TRBV5-4 to TRBJ2-7, with TRBD1 matching over 10 bases. Germline V lookup: CDR1 SGHNT, CDR2 YYREEE (reference sequence). This CDR3 spans 14 amino acids. Losses at the gene ends were 4 bases for V and 7 bases for J; bases not matched to a gene: 8.

The V call is TRBV10-3, the J call TRBJ2-5; TRBD1 matches 8 bases. This CDR3 comprises 14 residues. With 4 bases clipped from V and 2 bases from J, the junction kept 3 bases outside the gene matches. From germline, CDR1 is ENHRY and CDR2 SYGVKD. The CDR3 loop is CAISARTGQETQYF. The CDR3 coding sequence is TGTGCCATCAGTGCTAGGACAGGGCAAGAGACCCAGTACTTC.

This sequence joins TRBV7-2 and TRBJ1-3; D may be TRBD1 (5 bases). The CDR3 runs to 17 residues. V was clipped by 5 bases and J by 0 bases, with 17 bases between them. Germline values: CDR1 SGHTA, CDR2 FQGNSA. The CDR3 coding sequence is TGTGCCAGCAGCCCTACTTCGGGCGACAGCTCTGGAAACACCATATATTTT. This sequence encodes CASSPTSGDSSGNTIYF.

The chain carries TRBV4-1 and TRBJ2-2, with D tentatively TRBD2 (6 bases). The CDR3 runs to 15 residues. The germline V and J ends were trimmed by 5 bases and 1 base, with 11 bases remaining between them. CDR1 is MGHRA and CDR2 is YSYEKL in the germline V gene. CDR3: CASSYGLLNTGELFF. The CDR3 DNA reads as TGCGCCAGCAGCTATGGACTATTGAACACCGGGGAGCTGTTTTTT.

The rearrangement uses TRBV7-2 and TRBJ2-1; possible D gene TRBD1, 6 bases. Per the germline V gene, CDR1 is SGHTA and CDR2 is FQGNSA. V lost 1 base to trimming and J lost 4 bases, with 8 bases between them. This CDR3 has 14 amino acids. The CDR3, as DNA: TGTGCCAGCAGCTTAGTGGACAGATACAATGAGCAGTTCTTC. Residues: CASSLVDRYNEQFF. The whole variable domain, remainder taken from reference TRBV7-2 and TRBJ2-1, is GAGVSQSPSNKVTEKGKDVELRCDPISGHTALYWYRQSLGQGLEFLIYFQGNSAPDKSGLPSDRFSAERTGGSVSTLTIQRTQQEDSAVYLCASSLVDRYNEQFFGPGTRLTVL.

This chain uses TRBV3-1 (or the pseudogene TRBV3-2) with TRBJ1-6; a weak D match, TRBD1 (5 bases). Germline loops: CDR1 LGHDT, CDR2 YNNKEL (reference sequence). The CDR3 runs to 13 residues. The ends were cut back, 0 bases at V and 14 bases at J, with 11 bases in the middle. CDR3 region: CASSQDKGWALHF. The CDR3 DNA reads TGTGCCAGCAGCCAAGATAAGGGGTGGGCCCTCCACTTT.

The sample holds one count of this clone. The V call is TRBV6-5, the J call TRBJ1-2; 11 bases match TRBD1. V lost 3 bases, J lost 3 bases, and 6 bases stayed unmatched. The CDR3 has 16 residues. CDR1 and CDR2 from the germline V gene are MNHEY and SVGAGI. Here the CDR3 DNA reads TGTGCCAGCAGTTATTTGGACAGGGGGCGAGACTATGGCTACACCTTC. The encoded protein is CASSYLDRGRDYGYTF.

The rearrangement links TRBV7-2 to TRBJ1-2; a possible D gene is TRBD1 (5 bases). Germline V gene data show CDR1 as SGHTA and CDR2 as FQGNSA. V was trimmed by 2 bases and J by 6 bases, leaving 10 bases between them. The CDR3 spans 13 residues. The CDR3 sequence: CASSLRDLDGYTF. In DNA form, the CDR3 reads TGTGCCAGCAGCTTAAGGGACTTGGATGGCTACACCTTC.

The CDR3 DNA is TGTGCCAGCAGCTCAGGACAGGTTAACACCGGGGAGCTGTTTTTT. This encodes CASSSGQVNTGELFF. V gene TRBV7-9 combines with J gene TRBJ2-2; 7 nucleotides match TRBD1. The junction had 4 bases not matched to a gene; V was cut back by 4 bases and J by 2 bases. The CDR3 has 15 residues. From germline, CDR1 is SEHNR and CDR2 FQNEAQ (reference sequence).

The genes are TRBV7-8 and TRBJ1-1, with D uncertain. Germline assignment: CDR1 SGHVS and CDR2 FQNEAQ. This CDR3 region has 14 residues. The V and J ends lost 0 bases and 11 bases respectively, with 16 bases between them. Here the CDR3 DNA reads TGTGCCAGCAGCTTAGCGGTAGTTACGGGGAGGGCTTTCTTT. Translating it yields CASSLAVVTGRAFF. The full variable domain, in which reference TRBV7-8 and TRBJ1-1 provide the parts outside the CDR3, is GAGVSQSPRYKVAKRGQDVALRCDPISGHVSLFWYQQALGQGPEFLTYFQNEAQLDKSGLPSDRFFAERPEGSVSTLKIQRTQQEDSAVYLCASSLAVVTGRAFFGQGTRLTVV.

Note on this clone: The germline gene is not matched at one end of the junction; a read error may be the cause. V is TRBV27 and J is TRBJ2-2, with a weak D call TRBD1 (5 bases). This CDR3 has 13 amino acids. Germline lookup yields CDR1 MNHEY and CDR2 SMNVEV (reference sequence). Here the CDR3 DNA reads TGTGCCAGCAGACCAGGGAACCCCGGGGAGCTGTTTTTT. This gives the protein CASRPGNPGELFF.

This clone was counted only a few times. The rearrangement joins TRBV7-9 to TRBJ2-5; TRBD2 aligns across 8 bases. The V gene end was trimmed by 6 bases and the J gene end by 6 bases; junction bases not matched to a gene: 6. The CDR3 is 13 amino acids. Germline lookup yields CDR1 SEHNR and CDR2 FQNEAQ (reference sequence). CDR3 in amino acids: CASSSAGAKTQYF. The DNA of the CDR3 is TGTGCCAGCAGTTCAGCGGGGGCCAAGACCCAGTACTTC. The full variable domain, its missing parts supplied by reference TRBV7-9 and TRBJ2-5, is DTGVSQNPRHKITKRGQNVTFRCDPISEHNRLYWYRQTLGQGPEFLTYFQNEAQLEKSRLLSDRFSAERPKGSFSTLEIQRTEQGDSAMYLCASSSAGAKTQYFGPGTRLLVL.

The chain combines TRBV11-2 with TRBJ2-7; TRBD1 aligns across 7 bases. The CDR3 consists of 16 residues. Germline V gives CDR1 SGHAT, CDR2 FQNNGV. The V and J ends lost 5 bases and 6 bases, in that order; junction bases with no gene match: 16. The CDR3 here is CASSTAISQGKREQYF. CDR3 DNA sequence: TGTGCCAGCAGCACCGCTATCTCACAGGGGAAACGCGAGCAGTACTTC.

A single count supports this clone. The chain links TRBV7-3 to TRBJ2-3, with 9 positions matching TRBD2. Losses at the gene ends were 4 bases for V and 0 bases for J; bases not matched to a gene: 2. This CDR3 has 15 residues. The germline V gene has CDR1 SGHTA and CDR2 FQGTGA. For the CDR3, the DNA is TGTGCCAGCAGCTCCCTAGCGGGGAGCACAGATACGCAGTATTTT. It is translated as CASSSLAGSTDTQYF.

The CDR3, as DNA: TGCGCCAGCAACGGACAGAGATCCTACGAGCAGTACTTC. Translating gives CASNGQRSYEQYF. The chain couples TRBV5-1 to TRBJ2-7; maybe TRBD1 (6 bases). V lost 6 bases, J lost 1 base, and 11 bases lay in between. The CDR3 is 13 amino acids. The germline V gene encodes CDR1 SGHRS and CDR2 YFSETQ. The whole variable domain, filled in from reference TRBV5-1 and TRBJ2-7, reads KAGVTQTPRYLIKTRGQQVTLSCSPISGHRSVSWYQQTPGQGLQFLFEYFSETQRNKGNFPGRFSGRQFSNSRSEMNVSTLELGDSALYLCASNGQRSYEQYFGPGTRLTVT.

This chain joins TRBV5-5 and TRBJ2-7; 13 nucleotides match TRBD2. The V gene end was trimmed by 0 bases and the J gene end by 2 bases; junction bases not matched to a gene: 5. The CDR3 has 17 amino acids. The germline V gene encodes CDR1 SGHKS and CDR2 YYEKEE (reference sequence). CDR3 in DNA: TGTGCCAGCAGCTTGGACCCCGGACTAGCGGGGGCCTACGAGCAGTACTTC. Translating gives CASSLDPGLAGAYEQYF.

The V call is TRBV9, the J call TRBJ2-1; 8 bases agree with TRBD1. Germline CDR1 reads SGDLS; CDR2 reads YYNGEE. V was clipped by 4 bases and J by 8 bases; unmatched bases: 8. CDR3 size: 14 residues. CDR3 sequence: CASSTTGAGDEQFF. The CDR3 nucleotides are TGTGCCAGCAGCACGACAGGGGCAGGCGATGAGCAGTTCTTC.

V is TRBV7-9 and J is TRBJ1-2, with D hard to call. This CDR3 comprises 12 residues. Germline assignment: CDR1 SEHNR and CDR2 FQNEAQ (reference sequence). V lost 3 bases to trimming and J lost 6 bases, with 8 bases between them. The CDR3 sequence: CASSFEEDGYTF. CDR3 nucleotide sequence: TGTGCCAGCAGCTTCGAGGAAGATGGCTACACCTTC.

The chain couples TRBV11-2 to TRBJ2-7; 9 nucleotides match TRBD2. J gave up 6 bases and V 5 bases, and 8 bases lay outside the gene matches. The CDR3 is 14 residues long. CDR1 is SGHAT, CDR2 FQNNGV, per germline. CDR3 in amino acids: CASSPGTSFGEQYF. CDR3 nucleotide sequence: TGTGCCAGCAGCCCGGGGACTAGCTTCGGCGAGCAGTACTTC.

The chain couples TRBV4-2 to TRBJ1-5; 9 nucleotides line up with TRBD1. V gave up 6 bases and J gave up 6 bases; unmatched junction bases: 12. Germline V gene data show CDR1 as LGHNA and CDR2 as YNFKEQ. The length of the CDR3 is 16 residues. The CDR3 is CASRANTGQGGQPQHF. CDR3 DNA: TGTGCCAGCAGAGCTAATACGGGACAGGGTGGTCAGCCCCAGCATTTT.

V gene TRBV6-5 combines with J gene TRBJ2-7, with 11 nucleotides matching TRBD1. The length of the CDR3 is 15 residues. The J segment lost 6 bases and the V segment lost 8 bases, leaving 12 bases of the junction unmatched. In germline, CDR1 is MNHEY, CDR2 SVGAGI. The CDR3 nucleotides are TGTGCCAGCGAACTCTCTGGGACAGGGGGGACCGAGCAGTACTTC. It translates to CASELSGTGGTEQYF.

In its sample, this clone was seen a few times. The chain uses TRBV15 and TRBJ1-2, with a weak D call TRBD1 (5 bases). The V end lost 2 bases, the J end lost 3 bases, and 13 bases lay between the germline ends. The CDR3 consists of 15 residues. Per germline, CDR1 LNHNV and CDR2 YYDKDF (reference sequence). CDR3 coding DNA: TGTGCCACCAGCAGATTTCGGGGGGTCGACTATGGCTACACCTTC. Translating gives CATSRFRGVDYGYTF.